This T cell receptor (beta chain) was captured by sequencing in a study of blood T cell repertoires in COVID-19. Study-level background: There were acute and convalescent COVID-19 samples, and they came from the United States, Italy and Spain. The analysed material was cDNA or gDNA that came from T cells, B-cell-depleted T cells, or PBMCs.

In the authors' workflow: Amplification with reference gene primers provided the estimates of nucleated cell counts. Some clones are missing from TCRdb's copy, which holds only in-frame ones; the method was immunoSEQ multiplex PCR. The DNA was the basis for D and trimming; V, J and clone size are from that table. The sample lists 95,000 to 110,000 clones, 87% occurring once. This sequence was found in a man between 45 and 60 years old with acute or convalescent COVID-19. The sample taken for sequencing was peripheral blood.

This chain's CDR3 is CASSYDRVSLETQYF. DNA of the CDR3: TGTGCCAGCAGTTATGACAGGGTGTCGTTAGAGACCCAGTACTTC. The chain links TRBV6-5 to TRBJ2-5; 7 nucleotides match TRBD1. The CDR3 covers 15 residues. Germline lookup yields CDR1 MNHEY and CDR2 SVGAGI. J lost 4 bases, V lost 3 bases, and 8 bases had no gene match.